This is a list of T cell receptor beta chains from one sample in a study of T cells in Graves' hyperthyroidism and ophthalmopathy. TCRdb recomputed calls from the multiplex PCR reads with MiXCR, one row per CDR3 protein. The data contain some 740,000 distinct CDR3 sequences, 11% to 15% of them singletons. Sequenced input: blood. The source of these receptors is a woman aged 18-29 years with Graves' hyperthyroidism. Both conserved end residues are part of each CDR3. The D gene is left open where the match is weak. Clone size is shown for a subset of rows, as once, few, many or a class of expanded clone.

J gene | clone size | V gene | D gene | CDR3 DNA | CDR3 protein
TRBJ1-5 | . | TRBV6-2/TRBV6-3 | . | TGTGCCAGCAGTTACTCAGAAGGTCAGCCCCAGCATTTT | CASSYSEGQPQHF
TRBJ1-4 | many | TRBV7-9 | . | TGTGCCAGCAGCTTATTGCAGAGTGCAACTAATGAAAAACTGTTTTTT | CASSLLQSATNEKLFF
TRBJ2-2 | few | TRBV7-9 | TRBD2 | TGTGCCAGCAGCCCCGACCGTGGGTCTAGCGGGAACACCGGGGAGCTGTTTTTT | CASSPDRGSSGNTGELFF
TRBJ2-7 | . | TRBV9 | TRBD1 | TGTGCCAGCAGCGTAGATCAGGGGGTCTACGAGCAGTACTTC | CASSVDQGVYEQYF
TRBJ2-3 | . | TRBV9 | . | TGTGCCAGCAGCCCATCCCTAGGCTATAACACAGATACGCAGTATTTT | CASSPSLGYNTDTQYF
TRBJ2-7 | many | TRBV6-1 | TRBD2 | TGTGCCAGCAGTGAATCGGGGGGTACCCCCGTGTACGAGCAGTACTTC | CASSESGGTPVYEQYF
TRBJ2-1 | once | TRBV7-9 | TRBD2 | TGTGCCAGCAGCGAGACTAGCGGGAGACTCGATGAGCAGTTCTTC | CASSETSGRLDEQFF
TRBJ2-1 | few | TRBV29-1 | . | TGCAGCGGGGACGGAGCAGACTACAATGAGCAGTTCTTC | CSGDGADYNEQFF
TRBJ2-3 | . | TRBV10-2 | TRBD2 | TGCGCCAGCAGCCAGCCGGGACTAGCGCATACGCAGTATTTT | CASSQPGLAHTQYF
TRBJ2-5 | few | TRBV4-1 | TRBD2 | TGCGCCAGCAGCCTAAGCGGGGGGAGGTACCAAGAGACCCAGTACTTC | CASSLSGGRYQETQYF
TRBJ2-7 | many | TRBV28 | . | TGTGCCAGCAGTCAATGGGGCTACGAGCAGTACTTC | CASSQWGYEQYF
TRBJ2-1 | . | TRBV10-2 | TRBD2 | TGCGCCAGCAGCCCTTGGCGGGAGGGCCAGAATGAGCAGTTCTTC | CASSPWREGQNEQFF
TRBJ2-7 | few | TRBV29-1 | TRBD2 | TGCAGCGTTGAGGCTAGCGGAGGAGGGACCTACGAGCAGTACTTC | CSVEASGGGTYEQYF
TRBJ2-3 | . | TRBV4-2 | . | TGTGCCAGCAGCCAAGAGGCGGGAGATACGCAGTATTTT | CASSQEAGDTQYF
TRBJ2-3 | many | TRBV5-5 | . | TGTGCCAACAGCTTGGCCAGCGGAGCTGATACGCAGTATTTT | CANSLASGADTQYF
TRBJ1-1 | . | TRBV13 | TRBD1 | TGTGCCAGCAGCTACGACAGGGGCGACACTGAAGCTTTCTTT | CASSYDRGDTEAFF
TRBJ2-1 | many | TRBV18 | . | TGTGCCAGCTCACCATTTTCCTACAATGAGCAGTTCTTC | CASSPFSYNEQFF
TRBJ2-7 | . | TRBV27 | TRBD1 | TGTGCCAGCAGTTTCAGGGGGCGGTCCTACGAGCAGTACTTC | CASSFRGRSYEQYF
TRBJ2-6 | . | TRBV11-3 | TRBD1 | TGTGCCAGCAGTCTACAGGGGGTGGCTGGGGCCAACGTCCTGACTTTC | CASSLQGVAGANVLTF
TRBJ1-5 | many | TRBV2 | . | TGTGCCAGCAGTGAATCGAATCAGCCCCAGCATTTT | CASSESNQPQHF